What follows are 5 T cell receptor beta chains derived from one specimen sequenced in a study of blood T cells in healthy people across ages. Using a J-beta primer mix together with a sample-barcoded 5' primer, a second PCR was run for roughly 6 to 11 cycles. TCRdb re-derived calls from the 5' RACE reads in MiXCR, one entry per CDR3 protein. Of fewer than 700,000 distinct CDR3 sequences listed, around 50% are singletons. The material sequenced was blood. The receptors come from a man aged 80 or over in good health.

The genes are TRBV6-5 and TRBJ1-4; 9 positions match TRBD1. V trimming: 5 bases; J trimming: 7 bases; junction bases outside the gene matches: 5. CDR1 and CDR2 (germline): MNHEY, SVGAGI. This CDR3 comprises 14 residues. The DNA for the CDR3 is TGTGCCAGCAGTGGGACAGGGACCGGTGAAAAACTGTTTTTT. Its protein is CASSGTGTGEKLFF.

This clonotype was seen only once. The chain is built from TRBV2 and TRBJ2-7; possible D gene TRBD2, 5 bases. V was cut by 7 bases and J by 3 bases, with 13 bases left in between. This CDR3 region has 13 residues. CDR1 SNHLY and CDR2 FYNNEI come from the germline V gene. The CDR3 DNA reads TGTGCCAGCACATTCAATGGAGGCTACGAGCAGTACTTC. Encoded protein: CASTFNGGYEQYF.

The rearrangement uses TRBV30 and TRBJ2-1; 11 nucleotides line up with TRBD2. The CDR3 contains 14 residues. V shed 3 bases and J 3 bases; nucleotides not matched to a gene: 1. The germline V gene encodes CDR1 GTSNPN and CDR2 SVGIG (reference sequence). CDR3 DNA sequence: TGTGCCTGGAGGCTAGCGGGGGGCTACAATGAGCAGTTCTTC. Translation gives CAWRLAGGYNEQFF.

Notes on this clonotype: A read error may produce the germline difference seen at one junction end. The genes are TRBV3-1 and TRBJ2-1; D is uncertain. The CDR3 totals 12 residues. Per the germline V gene, CDR1 is LGHDT and CDR2 is YNNKEL (reference sequence). CDR3 nucleotide sequence: TGTGCCAGCTGCCAAAGTAATAGTGAGCAGTTCTTC. It yields the protein CASCQSNSEQFF.

The V call is TRBV7-8, the J call TRBJ2-3, with a weak D call TRBD1 (6 bases). There are 16 residues in the CDR3. Trimming cost V 6 bases and J 1 base, with 17 bases left between them. In germline, CDR1 is SGHVS, CDR2 FQNEAQ. CDR3 loop: CASRYTGNFGTDTQYF. CDR3 in DNA: TGTGCCAGCAGGTATACAGGGAACTTCGGCACAGATACGCAGTATTTT.